Listed below are T cell receptor beta chains from one sample, sequenced in a study of post-analysis software for immune sequencing data. TCRdb itself ran the PCR reads through MiXCR, one entry per CDR3 protein. Seen here are almost 700,000 distinct CDR3 sequences, roughly three fifths observed once, and the top ten hold 11%. The source material was blood. The source of these receptors is a girl aged 2-9 years with multiple sclerosis. CDR3s include the opening cysteine and the closing phenylalanine or tryptophan. Each record gives: V gene, D gene, J gene, clone size, CDR3 DNA, CDR3 protein. A D gene is named only where the DNA matches it firmly. Clone size appears in some rows only: once, few, many, or a class for an expanded clone.

V: TRBV15
D: NA
J: TRBJ2-3
size: NA
DNA: TGTGCCACCAGCAGAGTTCACACAGATACGCAGTATTTT
CDR3: CATSRVHTDTQYF

V: TRBV4-3
D: NA
J: TRBJ2-5
size: NA
DNA: TGCGCCAGCAGCCAGTTGGAACAGTCCGCCCAGTACTTC
CDR3: CASSQLEQSAQYF

V: TRBV6-5
D: NA
J: TRBJ2-7
size: few
DNA: TGTGCCAGCAGTTACAGGGGTGGAGGGGAGCAGTACTTC
CDR3: CASSYRGGGEQYF

V: TRBV5-1
D: TRBD1
J: TRBJ1-5
size: NA
DNA: TGCGCCAGCAGCGCGACAGGGGACCCCAATCAGCCCCAGCATTTT
CDR3: CASSATGDPNQPQHF

V: TRBV29-1
D: TRBD2
J: TRBJ2-3
size: few
DNA: TGCAGCGCCGTAGCGGGAGATGTAGGGGATACGCAGTATTTT
CDR3: CSAVAGDVGDTQYF

V: TRBV6-2/TRBV6-3
D: TRBD1
J: TRBJ1-2
size: NA
DNA: TGTGCCAGCACTAAAAGCTGGACAGGGGGCTATGGCTACACCTTC
CDR3: CASTKSWTGGYGYTF

V: TRBV12-3/TRBV12-4
D: NA
J: TRBJ2-2
size: NA
DNA: TGTGCCAGCAGTTTGGGGGGCCCGAACACCGGGGAGCTGTTTTTT
CDR3: CASSLGGPNTGELFF

V: TRBV4-3
D: TRBD1
J: TRBJ1-2
size: NA
DNA: TGCGCCAGCAGTCAAACGCCGGGACAGCTAAATACTAACTATGGCTACACCTTC
CDR3: CASSQTPGQLNTNYGYTF

V: TRBV3-1
D: NA
J: TRBJ2-1
size: once
DNA: TGTGCCAGCAGTCCGGGATACTCCTACAATGAGCAGTTCTTC
CDR3: CASSPGYSYNEQFF

V: TRBV15
D: NA
J: TRBJ2-1
size: NA
DNA: TGTGCCACCAGCACCGGTGACCGCTACAATGAGCAGTTCTTC
CDR3: CATSTGDRYNEQFF

V: TRBV4-2
D: NA
J: TRBJ2-1
size: few
DNA: TGTGCCAGCAGCCAAGATATCGGTGTCCAGACTGCGCAGTTCTTC
CDR3: CASSQDIGVQTAQFF

V: TRBV29-1
D: TRBD2
J: TRBJ2-7
size: NA
DNA: TGCAGCGTTGAAAGGACTAGCGGGGGCCCCTACGAGCAGTACTTC
CDR3: CSVERTSGGPYEQYF

V: TRBV6-1
D: NA
J: TRBJ2-1
size: few
DNA: TGTGCCAGCGAGAGCCTCCACTCTAATGAGCAGTTCTTC
CDR3: CASESLHSNEQFF